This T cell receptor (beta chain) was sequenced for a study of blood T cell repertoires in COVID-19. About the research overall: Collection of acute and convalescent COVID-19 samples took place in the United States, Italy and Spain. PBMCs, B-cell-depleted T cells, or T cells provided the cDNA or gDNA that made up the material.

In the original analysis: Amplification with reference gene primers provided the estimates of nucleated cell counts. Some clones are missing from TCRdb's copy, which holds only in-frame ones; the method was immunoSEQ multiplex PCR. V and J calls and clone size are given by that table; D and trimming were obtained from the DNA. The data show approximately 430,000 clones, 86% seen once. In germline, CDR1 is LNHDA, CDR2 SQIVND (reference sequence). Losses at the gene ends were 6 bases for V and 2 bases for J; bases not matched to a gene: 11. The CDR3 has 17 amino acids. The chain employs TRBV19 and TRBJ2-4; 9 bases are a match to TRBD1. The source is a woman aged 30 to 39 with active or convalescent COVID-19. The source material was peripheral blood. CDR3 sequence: CASSQSGTGSTKNIQYF. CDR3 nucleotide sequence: TGTGCCAGTAGCCAATCCGGGACAGGGAGCACCAAAAACATTCAGTACTTC.